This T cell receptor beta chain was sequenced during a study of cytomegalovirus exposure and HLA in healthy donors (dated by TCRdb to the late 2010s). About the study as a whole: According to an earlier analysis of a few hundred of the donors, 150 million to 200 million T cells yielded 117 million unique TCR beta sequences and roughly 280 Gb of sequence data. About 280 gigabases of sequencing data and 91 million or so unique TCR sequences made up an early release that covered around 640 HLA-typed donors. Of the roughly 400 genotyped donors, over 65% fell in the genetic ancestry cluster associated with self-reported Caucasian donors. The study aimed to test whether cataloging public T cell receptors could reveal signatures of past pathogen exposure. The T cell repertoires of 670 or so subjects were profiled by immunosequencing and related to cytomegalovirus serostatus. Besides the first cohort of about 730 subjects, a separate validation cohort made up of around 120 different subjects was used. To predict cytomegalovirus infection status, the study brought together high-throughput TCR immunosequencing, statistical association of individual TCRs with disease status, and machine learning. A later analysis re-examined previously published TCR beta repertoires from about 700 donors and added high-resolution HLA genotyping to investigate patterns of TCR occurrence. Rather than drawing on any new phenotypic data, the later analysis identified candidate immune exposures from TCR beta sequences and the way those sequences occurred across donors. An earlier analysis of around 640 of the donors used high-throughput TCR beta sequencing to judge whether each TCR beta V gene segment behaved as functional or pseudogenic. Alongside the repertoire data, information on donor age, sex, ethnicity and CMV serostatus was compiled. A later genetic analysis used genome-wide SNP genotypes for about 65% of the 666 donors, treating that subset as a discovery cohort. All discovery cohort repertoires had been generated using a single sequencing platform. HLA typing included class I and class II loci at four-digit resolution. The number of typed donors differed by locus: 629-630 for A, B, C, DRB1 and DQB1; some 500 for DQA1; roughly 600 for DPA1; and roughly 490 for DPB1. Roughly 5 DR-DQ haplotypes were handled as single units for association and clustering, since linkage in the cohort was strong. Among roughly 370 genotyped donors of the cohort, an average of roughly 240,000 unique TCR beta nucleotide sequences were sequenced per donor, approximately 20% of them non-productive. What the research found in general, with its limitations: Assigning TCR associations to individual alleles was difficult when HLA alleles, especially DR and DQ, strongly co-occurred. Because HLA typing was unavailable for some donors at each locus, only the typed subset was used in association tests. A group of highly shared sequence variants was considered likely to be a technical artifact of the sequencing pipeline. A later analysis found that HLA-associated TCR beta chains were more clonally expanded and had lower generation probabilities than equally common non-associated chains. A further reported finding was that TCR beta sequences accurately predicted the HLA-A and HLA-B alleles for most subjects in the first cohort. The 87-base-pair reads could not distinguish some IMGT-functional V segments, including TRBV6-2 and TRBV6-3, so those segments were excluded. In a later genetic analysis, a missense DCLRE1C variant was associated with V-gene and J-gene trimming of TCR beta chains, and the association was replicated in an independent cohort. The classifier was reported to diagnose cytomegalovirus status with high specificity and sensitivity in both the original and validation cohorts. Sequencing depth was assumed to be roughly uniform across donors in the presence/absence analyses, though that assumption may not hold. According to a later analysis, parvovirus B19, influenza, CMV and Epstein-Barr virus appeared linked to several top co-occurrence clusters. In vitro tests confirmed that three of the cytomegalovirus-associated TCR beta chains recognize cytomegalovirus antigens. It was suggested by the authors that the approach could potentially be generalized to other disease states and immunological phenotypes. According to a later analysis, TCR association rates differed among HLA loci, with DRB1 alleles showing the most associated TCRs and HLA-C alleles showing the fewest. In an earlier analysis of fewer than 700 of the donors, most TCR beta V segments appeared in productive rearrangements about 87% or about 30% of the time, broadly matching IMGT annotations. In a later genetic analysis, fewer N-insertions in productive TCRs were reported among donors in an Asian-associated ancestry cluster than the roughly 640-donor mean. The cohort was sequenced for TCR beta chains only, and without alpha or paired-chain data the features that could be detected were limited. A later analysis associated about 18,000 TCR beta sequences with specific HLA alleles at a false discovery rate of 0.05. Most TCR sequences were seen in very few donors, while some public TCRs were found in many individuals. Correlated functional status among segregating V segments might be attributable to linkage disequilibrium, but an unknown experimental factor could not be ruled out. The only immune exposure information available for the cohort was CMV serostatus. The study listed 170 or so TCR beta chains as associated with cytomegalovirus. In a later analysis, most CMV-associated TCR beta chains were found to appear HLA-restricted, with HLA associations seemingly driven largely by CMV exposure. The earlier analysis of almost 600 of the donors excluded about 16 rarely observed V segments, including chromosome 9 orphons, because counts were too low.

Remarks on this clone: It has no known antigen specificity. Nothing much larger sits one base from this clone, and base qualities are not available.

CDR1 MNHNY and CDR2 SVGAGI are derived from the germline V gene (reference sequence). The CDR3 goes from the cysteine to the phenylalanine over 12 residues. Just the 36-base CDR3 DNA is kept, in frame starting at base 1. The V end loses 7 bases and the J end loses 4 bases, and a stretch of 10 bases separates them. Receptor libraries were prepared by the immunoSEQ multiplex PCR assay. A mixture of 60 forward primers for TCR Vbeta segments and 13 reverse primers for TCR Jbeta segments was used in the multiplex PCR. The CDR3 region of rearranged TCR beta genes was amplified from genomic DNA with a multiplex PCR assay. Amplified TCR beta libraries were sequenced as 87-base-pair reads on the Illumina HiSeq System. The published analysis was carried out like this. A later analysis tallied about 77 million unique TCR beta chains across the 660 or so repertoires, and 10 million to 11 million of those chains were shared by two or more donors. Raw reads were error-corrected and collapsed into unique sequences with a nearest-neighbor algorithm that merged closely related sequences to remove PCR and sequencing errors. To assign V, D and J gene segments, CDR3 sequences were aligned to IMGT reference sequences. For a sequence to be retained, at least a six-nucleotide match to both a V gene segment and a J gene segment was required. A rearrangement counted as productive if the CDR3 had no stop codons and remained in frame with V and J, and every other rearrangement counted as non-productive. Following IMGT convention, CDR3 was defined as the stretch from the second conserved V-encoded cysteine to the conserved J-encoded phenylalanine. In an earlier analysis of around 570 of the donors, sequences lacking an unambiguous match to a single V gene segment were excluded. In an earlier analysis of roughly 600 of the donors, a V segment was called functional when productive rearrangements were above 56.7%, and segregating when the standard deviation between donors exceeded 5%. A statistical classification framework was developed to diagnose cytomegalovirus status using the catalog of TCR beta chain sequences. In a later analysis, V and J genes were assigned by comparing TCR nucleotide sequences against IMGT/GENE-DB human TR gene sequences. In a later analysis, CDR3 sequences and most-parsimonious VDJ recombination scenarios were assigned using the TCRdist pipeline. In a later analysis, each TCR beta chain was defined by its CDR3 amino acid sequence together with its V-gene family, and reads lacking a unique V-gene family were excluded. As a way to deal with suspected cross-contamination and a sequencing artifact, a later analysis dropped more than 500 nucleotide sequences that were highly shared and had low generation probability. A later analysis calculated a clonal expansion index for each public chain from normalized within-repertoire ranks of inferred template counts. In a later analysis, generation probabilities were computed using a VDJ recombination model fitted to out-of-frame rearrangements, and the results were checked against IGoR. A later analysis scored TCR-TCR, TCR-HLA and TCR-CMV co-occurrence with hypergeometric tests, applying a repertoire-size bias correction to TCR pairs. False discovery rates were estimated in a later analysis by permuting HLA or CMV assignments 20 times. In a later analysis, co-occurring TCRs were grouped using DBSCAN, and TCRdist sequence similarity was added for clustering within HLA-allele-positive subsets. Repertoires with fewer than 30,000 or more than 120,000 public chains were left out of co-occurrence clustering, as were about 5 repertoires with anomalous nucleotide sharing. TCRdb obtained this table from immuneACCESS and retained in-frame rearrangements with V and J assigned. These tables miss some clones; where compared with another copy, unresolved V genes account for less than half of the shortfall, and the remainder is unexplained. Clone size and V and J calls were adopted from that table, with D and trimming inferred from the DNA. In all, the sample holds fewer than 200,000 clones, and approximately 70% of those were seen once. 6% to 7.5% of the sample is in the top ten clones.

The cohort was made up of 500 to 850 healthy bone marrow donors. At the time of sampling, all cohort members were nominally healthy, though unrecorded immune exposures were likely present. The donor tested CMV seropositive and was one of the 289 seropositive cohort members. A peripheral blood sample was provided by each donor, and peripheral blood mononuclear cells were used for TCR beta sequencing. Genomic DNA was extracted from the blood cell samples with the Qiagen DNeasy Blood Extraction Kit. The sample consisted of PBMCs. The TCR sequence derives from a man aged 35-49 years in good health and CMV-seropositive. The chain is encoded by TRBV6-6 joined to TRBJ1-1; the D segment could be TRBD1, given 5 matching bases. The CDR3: CASTGGGTEAFF. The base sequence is TGTGCCAGCACCGGGGGGGGCACTGAAGCTTTCTTT.